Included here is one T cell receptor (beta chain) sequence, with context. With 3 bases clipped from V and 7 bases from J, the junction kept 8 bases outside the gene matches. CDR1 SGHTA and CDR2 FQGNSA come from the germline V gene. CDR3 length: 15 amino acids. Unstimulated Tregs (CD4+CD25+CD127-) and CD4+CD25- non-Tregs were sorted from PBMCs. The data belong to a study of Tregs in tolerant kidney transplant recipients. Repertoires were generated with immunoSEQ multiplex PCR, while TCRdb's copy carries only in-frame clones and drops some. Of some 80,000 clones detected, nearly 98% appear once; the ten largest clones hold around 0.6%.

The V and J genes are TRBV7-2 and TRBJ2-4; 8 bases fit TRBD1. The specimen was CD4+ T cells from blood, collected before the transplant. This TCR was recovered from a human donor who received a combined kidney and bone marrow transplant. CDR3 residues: CASSLSGQGYNIQYF. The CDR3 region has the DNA TGTGCCAGCAGCTTGTCCGGACAGGGATACAACATTCAGTACTTC.